Below, 27 T cell receptor beta chains from the same sample are listed, as sequenced in a study of blood T cell repertoires in COVID-19. Here immunoSEQ multiplex PCR was the method, and the copy in TCRdb shows in-frame clones only, minus some. Of over 400,000 clones detected, more than 85% appear once; the ten largest clones hold around 7.9%. Sequenced material: PBMCs or T cells enriched from blood (not recorded which). The receptors shown here come from an older woman who had recovered from COVID-19.

J is TRBJ1-2 and V is TRBV21-1; no check of the table's D call, TRBD1, against the DNA was made. TRBV21-1 is listed as a pseudogene. This CDR3 comprises 15 residues. DNA for the CDR3: TGTGCCAGCAGCTACGCAGGACAGGGGCGCTATGGCTACACCTTC. Translating it yields CASSYAGQGRYGYTF.

With regard to this clone: Other nucleotide sequences from this sample produce the same CDR3. CDR3 nucleotides: TGTGCCACCAGTGATCCGCAAGAGACCCAGTACTTC. Amino acid sequence: CATSDPQETQYF. The chain couples TRBV24-1 to TRBJ2-5, with D unclear. Germline V gives CDR1 KGHDR, CDR2 SFDVKD. V was shortened by 3 bases and J by 2 bases, with 3 bases between the two germline ends. The CDR3 covers 12 residues.

J is TRBJ2-7 and V is TRBV3-1 (or the pseudogene TRBV3-2), with unresolved D. Germline V gives CDR1 LGHDT, CDR2 YNNKEL (reference sequence). The ends were cut back, 4 bases at V and 0 bases at J, with 4 bases in the middle. This CDR3 comprises 12 residues. The CDR3 here is CASSPSSYEQYF. The CDR3 region has the DNA TGTGCCAGCAGCCCGAGCTCCTACGAGCAGTACTTC.

This sequence joins TRBV6-2 or TRBV6-3 and TRBJ2-1; TRBD2 matches 7 bases. CDR3 length: 12 residues. Trimming removed 6 bases from V and 9 bases from J; junction bases left unmatched: 5. The germline V gene has CDR1 MNHEY and CDR2 SVGEGT. CDR3 region: CASSTTSSEQFF. The CDR3 nucleotides are TGTGCCAGCAGCACGACTAGCTCTGAGCAGTTCTTC.

Written as DNA, the CDR3 is TGTGCCAGCGGGGGACTTCACAATGAGCAGTTCTTC. Translation: CASGGLHNEQFF. The rearrangement joins TRBV9 to TRBJ2-1; TRBD2 is a possible D gene (6 bases). V lost 7 bases, J lost 5 bases, and 10 bases lay in between. Germline V lookup: CDR1 SGDLS, CDR2 YYNGEE. The CDR3 spans 12 residues.

The V and J genes are TRBV19 and TRBJ2-7; D possibly corresponds to TRBD2 (6 bases). There are 15 residues in the CDR3. V dropped 5 bases and J dropped 5 bases, with 19 bases sitting between them. The V gene's germline CDR1 is LNHDA and CDR2 SQIVND (reference sequence). The CDR3 DNA follows: TGTGCCAGTAGTCTGGGACTCGCGACGTCGGACGAGCAGTACGTC. Translated: CASSLGLATSDEQYV.

This chain connects TRBV11-2 to TRBJ1-1; D gene uncertain. V was clipped by 4 bases and J by 7 bases, with 19 bases between them. Germline V lookup: CDR1 SGHAT, CDR2 FQNNGV. The CDR3 runs 15 residues. The DNA for the CDR3 is TGTGCCAGCAGCTCACCCGGACTGATTCAAGGTGAAGCTTTCTTT. It yields the protein CASSSPGLIQGEAFF.

The chain links TRBV11-3 to TRBJ2-3; TRBD2 matches at 11 bases. The V gene end was trimmed by 6 bases and the J gene end by 0 bases; junction bases not matched to a gene: 5. Germline loops: CDR1 SGHNT, CDR2 YENEEA. This CDR3 is 16 amino acids long. The CDR3 loop is CASSPLAGGSTDTQYF. The DNA for the CDR3 is TGTGCCAGCAGTCCCCTAGCGGGGGGAAGCACAGATACGCAGTATTTT.

CDR3 region: CASSPRSDRRNSPLHF. CDR3 sequence (DNA): TGCGCCAGCAGCCCAAGATCCGACAGAAGGAATTCACCCCTCCACTTT. This rearrangement joins TRBV4-1 to TRBJ1-6, with D maybe TRBD1 (5 bases). V gave up 4 bases and J gave up 7 bases, with 17 bases separating them. This CDR3 contains 16 residues. Germline loops: CDR1 MGHRA, CDR2 YSYEKL.

The chain combines TRBV9 with TRBJ2-1; maybe TRBD2 (5 bases). The germline V gene has CDR1 SGDLS and CDR2 YYNGEE. V lost 3 bases to trimming and J lost 0 bases, with 7 bases between them. The CDR3 is made up of 14 amino acids. The CDR3: CASSEAVSYNEQFF. In nucleotides, the CDR3 is TGTGCCAGCAGCGAAGCGGTCTCCTACAATGAGCAGTTCTTC.

CDR3 protein: CASSFVFGGYNEQFF. The CDR3 DNA reads as TGTGCCAGCAGCTTTGTCTTTGGGGGGTACAATGAGCAGTTCTTC. The gene calls are TRBV7-2 and TRBJ2-1; a possible D gene is TRBD2 (6 bases). Trimming cost V 3 bases and J 4 bases, with 13 bases left between them. Germline assignment: CDR1 SGHTA and CDR2 FQGNSA. This CDR3 has 15 amino acids.

This chain connects TRBV28 to TRBJ2-3, with 7 bases aligning to TRBD1. The CDR3 length is 13 residues. CDR1 and CDR2 (germline): MDHEN, SYDVKM. The V gene end was trimmed by 10 bases and the J gene end by 5 bases; junction bases not matched to a gene: 9. CDR3 region: CATWDSFIDTQYF. The DNA of the CDR3 is TGTGCCACCTGGGACAGCTTCATAGATACGCAGTATTTT.

This sequence joins TRBV18 and TRBJ2-7; D may be TRBD2 (6 bases). This CDR3 is 14 amino acids long. V was clipped by 1 base and J by 0 bases, with 7 bases between them. The germline V gene encodes CDR1 KGHSH and CDR2 LQKENI. The CDR3 DNA follows: TGTGCCAGCTCACCACGGCGGGACTCCTACGAGCAGTACGTC. Translated, it gives CASSPRRDSYEQYV.

This clone was seen only once. The chain uses TRBV2 and TRBJ1-5; a possible D gene is TRBD1 (5 bases). V was cut by 4 bases and J by 0 bases, with 10 bases left in between. The CDR3 consists of 15 residues. Per germline, CDR1 SNHLY and CDR2 FYNNEI. The CDR3 loop reads CASSARDYSNQPQHF. The CDR3 DNA is TGTGCCAGCAGTGCCAGGGACTATAGCAATCAGCCCCAGCATTTT.

This clone has just one count. The chain has TRBV21-1 and TRBJ1-1. TRBV21-1 is noted as a pseudogene. The CDR3 covers 16 residues. The CDR3 here is CASSERSTPGNTEAFF. The CDR3 DNA is TGTGCCAGCAGCGAAAGATCCACCCCGGGGAACACTGAAGCTTTCTTT.

The rearrangement joins TRBV5-1 to TRBJ1-2; D gene uncertain. The CDR3 runs to 13 residues. The germline CDR1 and CDR2 sequences are SGHRS and YFSETQ. V was shortened by 0 bases and J by 3 bases, with 6 bases between the two germline ends. This chain's CDR3 is CASSLGPDYGYTF. The CDR3 nucleotides read TGCGCCAGCAGCTTGGGTCCGGACTATGGCTACACCTTC.

J is TRBJ1-5 and V is TRBV30; D is unresolved. Deletions cut 1 base from V and 4 bases from J, with 11 bases between. CDR3 size: 14 residues. Germline V CDR1 and CDR2: GTSNPN, SVGIG (reference sequence). CDR3 sequence reads: CAWSGSQLNQPQHF. CDR3 in DNA: TGTGCCTGGAGTGGATCACAGTTGAATCAGCCCCAGCATTTT.

The chain couples TRBV9 to TRBJ1-5; D is ambiguous. Germline CDR1 is SGDLS and CDR2 is YYNGEE. The CDR3 has 11 residues. Trimming took 8 bases from V and 6 from J, leaving 9 bases between them. The CDR3: CASGEAQPQHF. The DNA of the CDR3 is TGTGCCAGTGGGGAGGCTCAGCCCCAGCATTTT.

The gene calls are TRBV7-2 and TRBJ1-3; possibly TRBD1 for D (6 bases). Trimming left V 5 bases short and J 0 bases short, with 11 bases between. The length of the CDR3 is 15 residues. The germline V gene encodes CDR1 SGHTA and CDR2 FQGNSA. CDR3 coding DNA: TGTGCCAGCAGCCCTGACAGGAACTCTGGAAACACCATATATTTT. It translates to CASSPDRNSGNTIYF.

The J gene is TRBJ2-3, the V gene TRBV29-1; 10 nucleotides line up with TRBD2. CDR1 SQVTM and CDR2 ANQGSEA come from the germline V gene. The CDR3 consists of 16 residues. Trimming removed 3 bases from V and 4 bases from J; junction bases left unmatched: 10. Here the CDR3 DNA reads TGCAGCGTTGATCCCCAGCGGGGGGGCTACCCAGATACGCAGTATTTT. This gives the protein CSVDPQRGGYPDTQYF.

The V and J genes are TRBV5-8 and TRBJ1-2; TRBD1 is a possible D gene (6 bases). V dropped 1 base and J dropped 4 bases, with 14 bases sitting between them. The CDR3 has 15 residues. Germline V gives CDR1 SGHTS, CDR2 YDEGEE. The DNA for the CDR3 is TGTGCCAGCAGCTTGAATTCTTTGGGGGCCTATGGCTACACCTTC. Amino acids: CASSLNSLGAYGYTF. The variable domain in full, with the rest retrieved from reference TRBV5-8 and TRBJ1-2, is EAGVTQSPTHLIKTRGQQATLRCSPISGHTSVYWYQQALGLGLQFLLWYDEGEERNRGNFPPRFSGRQFPNYSSELNVNALELEDSALYLCASSLNSLGAYGYTFGSGTRLTVV.

V gene TRBV18 combines with J gene TRBJ2-2, with 8 bases matching TRBD2. The CDR3 length is 16 residues. Germline CDR1 KGHSH, CDR2 LQKENI. V lost 2 bases and J lost 1; bases outside the gene matches: 3. CDR3 sequence: CASSPDSGVNTGELFF. CDR3 in DNA: TGTGCCAGCTCACCAGATAGCGGGGTGAACACCGGGGAGCTGTTTTTT.

The chain has TRBV12-2 and TRBJ1-5. TRBV12-2 corresponds to a pseudogene. The CDR3 totals 19 residues. The CDR3 DNA reads as TGTGCAAGTCGCTTAGCGCGTGGGACTACCTTATATAGCAATCAGCCCCAGCATTTT. Its protein is CASRLARGTTLYSNQPQHF.

The chain recombines TRBV5-4 with TRBJ2-3; 10 bases fit TRBD2. CDR1 is SGHNT and CDR2 is YYREEE in the germline V gene (reference sequence). CDR3 length equals 19 residues. Trimming at V came to 4 bases and at J to 0 bases, leaving 14 bases not matched to a gene. CDR3: CASSAPLAGAFISTDTQYF. CDR3 bases: TGTGCCAGCAGCGCACCTCTAGCGGGGGCCTTTATAAGCACAGATACGCAGTATTTT.

The gene calls are TRBV4-1 and TRBJ2-5; TRBD2 aligns across 9 bases. Trimming at V came to 1 base and at J to 5 bases, leaving 17 bases not matched to a gene. Germline CDR1 MGHRA, CDR2 YSYEKL. The CDR3 loop spans 19 amino acids. For the CDR3, the DNA is TGCGCCAGCAGCCAAGGGCCGGGGATTGGCGGGGGGGCGTTTGAGACCCAGTACTTC. Its translation: CASSQGPGIGGGAFETQYF.

The V and J genes are TRBV3-1 (or the pseudogene TRBV3-2) and TRBJ2-3, with TRBD2 matching 9 bases. The trim removed 3 bases at V and 2 bases at J, leaving 9 bases unmatched. Germline CDR1 is LGHDT and CDR2 is YNNKEL (reference sequence). The CDR3 length is 17 residues. The CDR3 coding sequence is TGTGCCAGCAGCCACCGACCTGGCGGGGGGGCCACAGATACGCAGTATTTT. As protein: CASSHRPGGGATDTQYF.

This clone was seen a handful of times. The chain combines TRBV7-9 with TRBJ1-1; 8 bases are a match to TRBD1. Germline V CDR1 and CDR2: SEHNR, FQNEAQ (reference sequence). J lost 4 bases, V lost 5 bases, and 3 bases had no gene match. The CDR3 sequence is 13 residues long. The CDR3 here is CASSLTGATEAFF. DNA of the CDR3: TGTGCCAGCAGCCTGACAGGGGCCACTGAAGCTTTCTTT.